The TCR beta chain described here comes from a study of a mutant IDH1 vaccine in newly diagnosed glioma. Time point defined: week 23, last vaccination. Each dose delivered 300 ug of mutant IDH1 20-mer peptide subcutaneously with imiquimod. The protocol was immunoSEQ multiplex PCR, while the TCRdb copy is restricted to in-frame clones and leaves out a portion. This table has 40,000 or so clones, 65% to 85% appearing once. Turning to this clone: Its target is not known.

Between the trimmed V and J ends, which lost 5 bases and 2 bases, there was a span of 9 bases. The CDR3 runs 13 residues. CDR1 MNHNS and CDR2 SASEGT come from the germline V gene. This specimen was PBMCs, taken from a glioma patient whose treatment included an IDH1 peptide vaccine. The clonotype comes from a woman aged 18-29 years with glioma. Some clones in this sample may be carry-over from other donors' samples. The chain recombines TRBV6-1 with TRBJ2-5; the D is unclear. The CDR3, as DNA: TGTGCCAGCAGTCCTGGACCTCAAGAGACCCAGTACTTC. This translates into CASSPGPQETQYF.